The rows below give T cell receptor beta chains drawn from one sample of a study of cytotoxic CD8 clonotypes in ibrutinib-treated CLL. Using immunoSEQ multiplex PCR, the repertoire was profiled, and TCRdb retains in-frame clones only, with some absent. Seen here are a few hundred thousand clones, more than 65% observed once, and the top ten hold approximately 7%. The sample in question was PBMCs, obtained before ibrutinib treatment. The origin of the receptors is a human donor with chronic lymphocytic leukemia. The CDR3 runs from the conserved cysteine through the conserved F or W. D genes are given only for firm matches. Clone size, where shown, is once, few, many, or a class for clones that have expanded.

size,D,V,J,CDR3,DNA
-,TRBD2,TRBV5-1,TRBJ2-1,CASSLVTSGGNEQFF,TGCGCCAGCAGCTTGGTGACTAGCGGAGGCAATGAGCAGTTCTTC
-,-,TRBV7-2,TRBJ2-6,CASSVQGSGANVLTF,TGTGCCAGCAGCGTACAGGGCTCTGGGGCCAACGTCCTGACTTTC
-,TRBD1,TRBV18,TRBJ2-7,CASSPVGGGLPYEQYF,TGTGCCAGCTCACCAGTAGGGGGCGGTTTACCCTACGAGCAGTACTTC
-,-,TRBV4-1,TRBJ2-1,CASSKVGNEQFF,TGCGCCAGCAGCAAGGTAGGCAATGAGCAGTTCTTC
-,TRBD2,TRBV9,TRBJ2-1,CASSVASGLAGLNEQFF,TGTGCCAGCAGCGTTGCCTCTGGGCTAGCGGGACTTAATGAGCAGTTCTTC
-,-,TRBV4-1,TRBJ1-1,CASSQRGGRNTEAFF,TGCGCCAGCAGCCAACGCGGGGGCAGGAACACTGAAGCTTTCTTT
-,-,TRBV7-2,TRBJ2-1,CASSLSDNEQFF,TGTGCCAGCAGCTTAAGTGACAATGAGCAGTTCTTC
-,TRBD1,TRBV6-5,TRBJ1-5,CASSYRGQGGNQPQHF,TGTGCCAGCAGTTACCGCGGACAGGGGGGCAATCAGCCCCAGCATTTT
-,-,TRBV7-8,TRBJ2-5,CASSAGRGVGETQYF,TGTGCCAGCAGCGCTGGAAGGGGGGTTGGGGAGACCCAGTACTTC
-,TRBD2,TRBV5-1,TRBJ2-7,CASSSSGRAYEQYF,TGCGCCAGCAGCTCTAGCGGGAGGGCCTACGAGCAGTACTTC
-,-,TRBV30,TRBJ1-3,CAWRADSGNTIYF,TGTGCCTGGAGGGCGGACTCTGGAAACACCATATATTTT
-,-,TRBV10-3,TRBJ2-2,CAISDLANTGELFF,TGTGCCATCAGTGATCTGGCCAACACCGGGGAGCTGTTTTTT
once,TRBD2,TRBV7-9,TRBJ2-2,CASSLARLAGKNTGELFF,TGTGCCAGCAGCTTAGCGCGACTAGCGGGAAAGAACACCGGGGAGCTGTTTTTT
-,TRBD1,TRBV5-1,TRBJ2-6,CASSLGGQVSSGANVLTF,TGCGCCAGCAGCTTGGGGGGACAGGTTAGCTCTGGGGCCAACGTCCTGACTTTC